These 2 T cell receptor beta chains were sequenced from one sample in a study of CD8 T cells in ankylosing spondylitis (dated by TCRdb to the late 2010s). Study-wide findings and limitations: A TCR beta motif made up of several highly homologous amino acid variants appeared to be characteristic of blood from ankylosing spondylitis patients.

The antigens of these receptors remain unknown. The library was built by means of 5' RACE. Instrument on record: Illumina HiSeq 2500. TCRdb reran the public reads through fastp at Q25 and MiXCR, keeping productive beta chains. Rows with one shared CDR3 protein collapse into an entry with the most common genes and DNA. The sample records roughly 700,000 distinct CDR3 sequences, about 20% of which are singletons. About a fifth of the sample goes to the ten largest clones. Material for sequencing was blood, either unsorted or a sorted T cell fraction (not recorded which). The receptors originated from a male donor with ankylosing spondylitis.

This clonotype has just a few counts. The CDR3 here is CASSLKGSTDTQYF. The CDR3, as DNA: TGTGCCAGCAGCTTAAAAGGTAGCACAGATACGCAGTATTTT. The V gene is TRBV7-9, the J gene TRBJ2-3; D gene ambiguous. Trimming stripped 2 bases from V and 0 bases from J, with 6 bases between. Per germline, CDR1 SEHNR and CDR2 FQNEAQ (reference sequence). The CDR3 runs 14 residues.

CDR3 loop: CASSYVSGGSYEQYF. The DNA for the CDR3 is TGTGCCAGCAGCTACGTTAGCGGGGGGTCCTACGAGCAGTACTTC. The rearrangement uses TRBV7-2 and TRBJ2-7; the match to TRBD2 covers 10 bases. Germline assignment: CDR1 SGHTA and CDR2 FQGNSA. Trimming at V came to 4 bases and at J to 1 base, leaving 4 bases not matched to a gene. The length of the CDR3 is 15 residues. Filled out from reference TRBV7-2 and TRBJ2-7, the complete variable domain reads GAGVSQSPSNKVTEKGKDVELRCDPISGHTALYWYRQSLGQGLEFLIYFQGNSAPDKSGLPSDRFSAERTGGSVSTLTIQRTQQEDSAVYLCASSYVSGGSYEQYFGPGTRLTVT.